This passage covers 2 T cell receptor beta chains from one sample sequenced in a study of T-cell memory formation after mild COVID-19 (dated by TCRdb to the early 2020s). Library prep was done by 5' RACE. Sequencing was performed on an Illumina NovaSeq 6000. Starting from the raw public reads, TCRdb applied fastp trimming at Q25, assembled clones with MiXCR and retained in-frame beta chains. One record per CDR3 amino acid sequence lists the most common genes and DNA. The sample table records 360,000 or so distinct CDR3 sequences; 25% to 30% of these occur just once. The top ten constitute about 13% of the sample. The specimen was PBMCs or a T cell subset sorted from them (not recorded which). These receptors were obtained from an adult woman who had mild COVID-19 (a few samples of this study predate the infection). The sample titles of this study are shuffled in the database, so cell type and time point are left out; the donor was told from shared clones.

This chain links TRBV6-1 with TRBJ2-6; D may be TRBD1 (5 bases). The ends were cut back, 3 bases at V and 0 bases at J, with 12 bases in the middle. There are 17 residues in the CDR3. The germline V gene encodes CDR1 MNHNS and CDR2 SASEGT. The DNA of the CDR3 is TGTGCCAGCAGTGAGGCCAGGGCCCACTCTGGGGCCAACGTCCTGACTTTC. Its translation is CASSEARAHSGANVLTF.

This clonotype was recorded a few times. V is TRBV7-9 and J is TRBJ2-5, with a possible D match to TRBD2 (6 bases). CDR3 length: 14 residues. The germline gives CDR1 SEHNR, CDR2 FQNEAQ (reference sequence). Deletions cut 5 bases from V and 4 bases from J, with 14 bases between. Here the CDR3 reads CASSRSGVAETQYF. The CDR3 DNA reads as TGTGCCAGCAGCCGCTCGGGGGTTGCAGAGACCCAGTACTTC.